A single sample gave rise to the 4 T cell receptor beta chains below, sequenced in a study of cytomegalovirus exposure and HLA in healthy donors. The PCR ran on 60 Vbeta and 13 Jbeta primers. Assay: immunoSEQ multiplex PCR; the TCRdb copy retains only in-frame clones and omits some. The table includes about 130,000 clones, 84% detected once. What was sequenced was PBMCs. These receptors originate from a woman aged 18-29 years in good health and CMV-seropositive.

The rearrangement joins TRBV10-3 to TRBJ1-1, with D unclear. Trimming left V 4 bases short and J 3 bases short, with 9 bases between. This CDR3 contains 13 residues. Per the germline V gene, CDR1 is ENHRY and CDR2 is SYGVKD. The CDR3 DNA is TGTGCCATCAGTGCTTCCCAGGACACTGAAGCTTTCTTT. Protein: CAISASQDTEAFF.

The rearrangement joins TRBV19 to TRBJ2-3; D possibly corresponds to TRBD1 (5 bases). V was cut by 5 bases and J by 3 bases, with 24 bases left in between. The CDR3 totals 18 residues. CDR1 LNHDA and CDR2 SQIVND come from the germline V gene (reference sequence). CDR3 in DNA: TGTGCCAGTAGTTCAGGGCCCTCTAAAGGGTTTTTTACAGATACGCAGTATTTT. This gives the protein CASSSGPSKGFFTDTQYF.

The CDR3 DNA reads as TGTGCCAGCAGCCCCATGAGGCCCTATGGCTACACCTTC. Translating gives CASSPMRPYGYTF. The genes are TRBV7-6 and TRBJ1-2, with D uncertain. The germline V and J ends were trimmed by 5 bases and 4 bases, with 11 bases remaining between them. This CDR3 is built from 13 residues. The V gene's germline CDR1 is SGHVS and CDR2 FNYEAQ.

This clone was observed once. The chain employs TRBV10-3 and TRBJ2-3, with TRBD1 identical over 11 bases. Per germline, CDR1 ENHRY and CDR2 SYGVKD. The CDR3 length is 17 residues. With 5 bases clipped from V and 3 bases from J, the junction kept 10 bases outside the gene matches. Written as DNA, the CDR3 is TGTGCCATCAGTTCACTGCCAGGGACAGGGGGTACAGATACGCAGTATTTT. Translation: CAISSLPGTGGTDTQYF.